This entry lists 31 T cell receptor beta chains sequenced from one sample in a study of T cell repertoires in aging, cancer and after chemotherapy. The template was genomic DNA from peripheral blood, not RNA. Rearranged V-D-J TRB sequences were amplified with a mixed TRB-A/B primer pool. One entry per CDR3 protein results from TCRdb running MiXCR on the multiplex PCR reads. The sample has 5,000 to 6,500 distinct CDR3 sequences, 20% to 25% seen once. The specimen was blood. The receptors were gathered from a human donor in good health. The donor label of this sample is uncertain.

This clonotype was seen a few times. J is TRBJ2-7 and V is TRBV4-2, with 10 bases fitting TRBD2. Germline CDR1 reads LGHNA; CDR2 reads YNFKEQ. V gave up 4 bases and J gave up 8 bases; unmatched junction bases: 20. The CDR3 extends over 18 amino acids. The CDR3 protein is CASSPSVLAGDPPTQQYF. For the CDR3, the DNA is TGTGCCAGCAGCCCCAGCGTGCTAGCGGGGGATCCTCCTACGCAGCAGTACTTC.

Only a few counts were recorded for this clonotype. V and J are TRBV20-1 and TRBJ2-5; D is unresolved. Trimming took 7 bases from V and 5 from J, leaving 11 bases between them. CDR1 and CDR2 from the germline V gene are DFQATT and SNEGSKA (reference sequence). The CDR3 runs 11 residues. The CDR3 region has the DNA TGCAGTGTCCCGGTTGGGGAGACCCAGTACTTC. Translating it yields CSVPVGETQYF.

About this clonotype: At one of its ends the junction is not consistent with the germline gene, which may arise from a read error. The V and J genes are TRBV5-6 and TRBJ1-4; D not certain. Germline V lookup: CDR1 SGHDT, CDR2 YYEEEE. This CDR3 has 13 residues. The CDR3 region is CASSQEYFGELFF. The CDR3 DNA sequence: TGCGCCAGCAGCCAAGAGTATTTCGGAGAACTGTTTTTT.

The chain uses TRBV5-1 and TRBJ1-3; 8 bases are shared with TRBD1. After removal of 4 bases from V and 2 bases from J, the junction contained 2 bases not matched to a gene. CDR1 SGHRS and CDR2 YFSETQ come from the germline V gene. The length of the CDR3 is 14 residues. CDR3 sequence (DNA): TGCGCCAGCAGCCAGGACAGGGCTGGAAACACCATATATTTT. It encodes CASSQDRAGNTIYF.

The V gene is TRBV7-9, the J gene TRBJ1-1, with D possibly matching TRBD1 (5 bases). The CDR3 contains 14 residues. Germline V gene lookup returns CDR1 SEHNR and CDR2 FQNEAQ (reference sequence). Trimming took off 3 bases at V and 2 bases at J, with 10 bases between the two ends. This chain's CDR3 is CASSFGGANTEAFF. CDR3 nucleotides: TGTGCCAGCAGCTTCGGCGGGGCAAACACTGAAGCTTTCTTT.

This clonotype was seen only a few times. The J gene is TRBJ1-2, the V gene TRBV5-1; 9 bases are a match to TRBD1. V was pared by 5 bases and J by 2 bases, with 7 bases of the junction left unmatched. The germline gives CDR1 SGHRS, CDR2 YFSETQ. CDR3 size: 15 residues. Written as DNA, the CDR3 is TGCGCCAGCAGTCAAATCGGGACAGGGAACTATGGCTACACCTTC. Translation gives CASSQIGTGNYGYTF.

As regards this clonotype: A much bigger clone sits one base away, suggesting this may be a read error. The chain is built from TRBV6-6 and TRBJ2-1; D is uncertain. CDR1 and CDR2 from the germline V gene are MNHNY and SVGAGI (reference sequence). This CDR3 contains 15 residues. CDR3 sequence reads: CASNHEVSSYNGQFF. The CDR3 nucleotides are TGTGCCAGCAATCATGAGGTGAGCTCCTACAATGGGCAGTTCTTC.

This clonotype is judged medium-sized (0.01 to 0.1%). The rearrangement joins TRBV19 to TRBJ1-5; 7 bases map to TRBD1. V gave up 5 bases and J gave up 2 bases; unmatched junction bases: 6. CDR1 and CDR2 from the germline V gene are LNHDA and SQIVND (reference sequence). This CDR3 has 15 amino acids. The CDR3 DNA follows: TGTGCCAGTAGTGCAGGGGGGGGAGGCAATCAGCCCCAGCATTTT. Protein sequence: CASSAGGGGNQPQHF.

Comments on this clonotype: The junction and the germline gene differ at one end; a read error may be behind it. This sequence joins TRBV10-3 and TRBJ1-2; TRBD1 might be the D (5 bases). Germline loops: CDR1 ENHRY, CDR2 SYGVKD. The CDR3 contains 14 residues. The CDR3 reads CAISEKTEIYDYTF. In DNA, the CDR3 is TGTGCCATCAGTGAGAAGACAGAAATCTATGACTACACCTTC.

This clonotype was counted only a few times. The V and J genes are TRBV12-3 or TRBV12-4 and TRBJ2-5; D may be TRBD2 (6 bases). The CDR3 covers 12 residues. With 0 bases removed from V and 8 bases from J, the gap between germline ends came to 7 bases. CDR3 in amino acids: CASSLARGTQYF. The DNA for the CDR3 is TGTGCCAGCAGTTTAGCGCGGGGAACCCAGTACTTC.

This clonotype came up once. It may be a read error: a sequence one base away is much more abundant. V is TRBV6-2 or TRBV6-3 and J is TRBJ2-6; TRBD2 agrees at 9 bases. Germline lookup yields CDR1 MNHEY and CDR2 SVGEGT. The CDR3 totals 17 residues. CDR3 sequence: CANNLGLAMRGTNVLTF. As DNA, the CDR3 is TGTGCCAACAACCTGGGACTAGCCATGCGTGGGACCAACGTCCTGACTTTC.

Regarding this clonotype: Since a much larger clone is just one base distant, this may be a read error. In DNA form, the CDR3 reads TGTGCCATCAGTGAGTCTGAGACAGACTCCTACGAGCAGAACTTC. Translation: CAISESETDSYEQNF. The chain links TRBV10-3 to TRBJ2-7; tentatively, D is TRBD1 (5 bases). Per the germline V gene, CDR1 is ENHRY and CDR2 is SYGVKD. CDR3 length equals 15 residues.

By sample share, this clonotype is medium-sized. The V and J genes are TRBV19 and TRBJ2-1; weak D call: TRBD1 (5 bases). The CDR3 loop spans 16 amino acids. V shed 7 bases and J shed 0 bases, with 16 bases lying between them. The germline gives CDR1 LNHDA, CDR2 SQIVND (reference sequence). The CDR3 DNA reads TGTGCCAGTATGAATTTAGCAGGGTTCTCCTACAATGAGCAGTTCTTC. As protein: CASMNLAGFSYNEQFF.

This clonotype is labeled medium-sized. CDR3 sequence: CASSERSTDTQYF. The CDR3 bases are TGTGCCAGCAGTGAAAGGAGCACAGATACGCAGTATTTT. The rearrangement uses TRBV6-4 and TRBJ2-3; D gene unclear. Germline V gene data show CDR1 as MRHNA and CDR2 as SNTAGT. Trimming took off 3 bases at V and 0 bases at J, with 4 bases between the two ends. CDR3 length: 13 amino acids.

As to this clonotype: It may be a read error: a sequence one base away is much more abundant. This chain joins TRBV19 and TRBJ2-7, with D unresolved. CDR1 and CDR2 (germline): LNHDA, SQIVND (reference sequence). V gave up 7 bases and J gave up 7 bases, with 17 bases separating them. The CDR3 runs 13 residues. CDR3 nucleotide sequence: TGTGCCAGTATCGGGCAGGAGCCGCATGAGCAGTACTTC. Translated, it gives CASIGQEPHEQYF. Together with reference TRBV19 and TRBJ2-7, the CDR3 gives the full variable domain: DGGITQSPKYLFRKEGQNVTLSCEQNLNHDAMYWYRQDPGQGLRLIYYSQIVNDFQKGDIAEGYSVSREKKESFPLTVTSAQKNPTAFYLCASIGQEPHEQYFGPGTRLTVT.

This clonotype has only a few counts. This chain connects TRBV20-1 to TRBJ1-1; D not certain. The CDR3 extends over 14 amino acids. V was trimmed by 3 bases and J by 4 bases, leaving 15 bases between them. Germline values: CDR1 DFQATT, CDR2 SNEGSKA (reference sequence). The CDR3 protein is CSAREGRLVTEAFF. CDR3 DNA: TGCAGTGCTAGGGAGGGCAGGTTGGTCACTGAAGCTTTCTTT.

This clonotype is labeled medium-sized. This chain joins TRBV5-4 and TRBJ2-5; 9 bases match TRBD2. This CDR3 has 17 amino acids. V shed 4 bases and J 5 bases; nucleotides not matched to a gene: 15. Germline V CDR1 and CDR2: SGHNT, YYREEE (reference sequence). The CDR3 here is CASSTAGAGGFLETQYF. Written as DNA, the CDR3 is TGTGCCAGCAGCACTGCGGGTGCGGGGGGGTTCTTGGAGACCCAGTACTTC.

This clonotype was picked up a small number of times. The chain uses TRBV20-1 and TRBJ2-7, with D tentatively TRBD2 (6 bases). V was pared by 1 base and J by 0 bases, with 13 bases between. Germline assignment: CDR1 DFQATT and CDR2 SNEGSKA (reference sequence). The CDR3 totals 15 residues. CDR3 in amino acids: CSARAVSGSSYEQYF. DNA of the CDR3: TGCAGTGCTAGAGCGGTTAGCGGTAGCTCCTACGAGCAGTACTTC.

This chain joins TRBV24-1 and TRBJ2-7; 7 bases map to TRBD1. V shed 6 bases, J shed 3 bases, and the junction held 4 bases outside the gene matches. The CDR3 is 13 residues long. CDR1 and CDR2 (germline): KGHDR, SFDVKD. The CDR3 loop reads CATSSTGFYEQYF. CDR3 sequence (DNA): TGTGCCACCAGTTCGACAGGGTTCTACGAGCAGTACTTC.

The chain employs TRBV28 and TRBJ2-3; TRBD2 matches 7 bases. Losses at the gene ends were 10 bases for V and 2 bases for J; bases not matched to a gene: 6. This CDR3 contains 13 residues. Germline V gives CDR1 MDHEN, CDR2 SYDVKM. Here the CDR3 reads CATKAGDTDTQYF. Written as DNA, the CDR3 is TGTGCCACCAAGGCGGGGGACACAGATACGCAGTATTTT. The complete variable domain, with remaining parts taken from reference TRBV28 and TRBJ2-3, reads DVKVTQSSRYLVKRTGEKVFLECVQDMDHENMFWYRQDPGLGLRLIYFSYDVKMKEKGDIPEGYSVSREKKERFSLILESASTNQTSMYLCATKAGDTDTQYFGPGTRLTVL.

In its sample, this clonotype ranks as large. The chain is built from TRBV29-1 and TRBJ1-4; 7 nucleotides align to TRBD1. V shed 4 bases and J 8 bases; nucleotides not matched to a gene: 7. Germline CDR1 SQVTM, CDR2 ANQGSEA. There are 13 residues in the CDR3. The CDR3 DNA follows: TGCAGCGTTGGCTCAGGGGGTTACGAAAAACTGTTTTTT. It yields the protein CSVGSGGYEKLFF.

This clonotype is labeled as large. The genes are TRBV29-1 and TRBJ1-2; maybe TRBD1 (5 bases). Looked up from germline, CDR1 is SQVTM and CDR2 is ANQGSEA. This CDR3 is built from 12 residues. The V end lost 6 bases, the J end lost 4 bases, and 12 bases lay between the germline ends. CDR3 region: CSVAVGVYGYTF. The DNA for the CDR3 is TGCAGCGTGGCCGTGGGGGTCTATGGCTACACCTTC.

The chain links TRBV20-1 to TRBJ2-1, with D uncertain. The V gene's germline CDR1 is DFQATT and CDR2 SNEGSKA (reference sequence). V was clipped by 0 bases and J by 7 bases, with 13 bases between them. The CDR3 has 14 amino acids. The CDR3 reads CSARDHTFGNEQFF. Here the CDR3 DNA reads TGCAGTGCTAGAGATCACACCTTCGGGAATGAGCAGTTCTTC.

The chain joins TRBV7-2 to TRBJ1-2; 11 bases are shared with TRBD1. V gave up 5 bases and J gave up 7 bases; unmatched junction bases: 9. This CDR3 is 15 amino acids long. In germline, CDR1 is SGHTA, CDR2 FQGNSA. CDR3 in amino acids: CASSPPGTGGSGYTF. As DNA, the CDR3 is TGTGCCAGCAGCCCCCCCGGGACAGGGGGTAGTGGCTACACCTTC. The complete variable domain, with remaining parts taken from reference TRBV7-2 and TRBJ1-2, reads GAGVSQSPSNKVTEKGKDVELRCDPISGHTALYWYRQSLGQGLEFLIYFQGNSAPDKSGLPSDRFSAERTGGSVSTLTIQRTQQEDSAVYLCASSPPGTGGSGYTFGSGTRLTVV.

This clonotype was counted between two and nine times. CDR3 sequence (DNA): TGTGCCAGCAGTTTAGCGTGGCCCGGGACAGTCAATCAGCCCCAGCATTTT. Its protein is CASSLAWPGTVNQPQHF. The chain combines TRBV12-3 or TRBV12-4 with TRBJ1-5, with 7 positions matching TRBD1. The CDR3 contains 17 residues. The ends lost 0 bases at V and 3 bases at J; junction bases unmatched: 8.

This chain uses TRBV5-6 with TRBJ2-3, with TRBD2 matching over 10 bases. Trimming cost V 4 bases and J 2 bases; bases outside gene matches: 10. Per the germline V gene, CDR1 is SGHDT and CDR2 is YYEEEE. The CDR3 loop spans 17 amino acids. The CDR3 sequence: CASSGIAGGPTTDTQYF. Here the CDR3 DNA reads TGTGCCAGCAGCGGCATAGCGGGGGGACCTACCACAGATACGCAGTATTTT. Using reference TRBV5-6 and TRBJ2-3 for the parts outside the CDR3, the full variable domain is DAGVTQSPTHLIKTRGQQVTLRCSPKSGHDTVSWYQQALGQGPQFIFQYYEEEERQRGNFPDRFSGHQFPNYSSELNVNALLLGDSALYLCASSGIAGGPTTDTQYFGPGTRLTVL.

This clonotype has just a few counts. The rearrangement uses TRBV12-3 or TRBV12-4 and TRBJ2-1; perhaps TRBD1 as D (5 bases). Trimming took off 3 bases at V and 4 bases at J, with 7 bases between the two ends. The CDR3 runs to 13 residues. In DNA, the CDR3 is TGTGCCAGCAGTTTGACAGAGTACAATGAGCAGTTCTTC. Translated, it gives CASSLTEYNEQFF.

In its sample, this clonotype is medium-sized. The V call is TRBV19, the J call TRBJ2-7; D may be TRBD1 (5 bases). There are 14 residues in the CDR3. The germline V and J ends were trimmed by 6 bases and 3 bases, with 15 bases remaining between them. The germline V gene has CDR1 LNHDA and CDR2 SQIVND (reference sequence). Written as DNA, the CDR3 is TGTGCCAGTAGCCCCGACAGAACCATCTACGAGCAGTACTTC. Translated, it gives CASSPDRTIYEQYF.

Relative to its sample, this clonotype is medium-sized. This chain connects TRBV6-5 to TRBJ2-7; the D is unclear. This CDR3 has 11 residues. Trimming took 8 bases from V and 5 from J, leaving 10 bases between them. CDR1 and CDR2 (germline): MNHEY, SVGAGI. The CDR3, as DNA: TGTGCCAGCGAATGGGCGAACGAGCAGTACTTC. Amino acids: CASEWANEQYF.

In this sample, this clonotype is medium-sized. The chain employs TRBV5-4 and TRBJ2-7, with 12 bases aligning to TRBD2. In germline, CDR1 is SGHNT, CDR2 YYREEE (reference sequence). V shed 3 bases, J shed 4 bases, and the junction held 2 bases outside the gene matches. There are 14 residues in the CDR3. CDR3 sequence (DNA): TGTGCCAGCAGCTCTAGCGGGGGGGCTTACGAGCAGTACTTC. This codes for CASSSSGGAYEQYF.

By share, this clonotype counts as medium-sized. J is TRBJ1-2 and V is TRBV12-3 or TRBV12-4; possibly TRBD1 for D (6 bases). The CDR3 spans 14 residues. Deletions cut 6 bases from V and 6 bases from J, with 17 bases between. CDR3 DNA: TGTGCCAGCAGGCGGGAGGGGGGGTCTGATGGCTACACCTTC. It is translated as CASRREGGSDGYTF.